This entry features one T cell receptor beta chain sequence. Its cognate antigen is unknown. CDR1 and CDR2 from the germline V gene are SGHTA and FQGNSA. The ends lost 5 bases at V and 0 bases at J; junction bases unmatched: 8. CDR3 length equals 16 residues. PCR involved 60 Vbeta and 13 Jbeta primers. Sequenced by immunoSEQ multiplex PCR; TCRdb stores in-frame clones only, minus some. The table includes 90,000 to 150,000 clones, 75% to 80% detected once. This specimen comes from a study of cytomegalovirus exposure and HLA in healthy donors. Study-level points and caveats: Previously analyzed data showed that most TCR beta V segments were productive at a frequency of about 87% or about 30%. Most subjects' HLA-A and HLA-B alleles were reportedly predicted from TCR beta sequences.

Each donor's status was that of a healthy bone marrow donor. V is TRBV7-2 and J is TRBJ2-3; 7 positions match TRBD2. The TCR comes from a young woman in good health and CMV-seropositive. The sample comprised PBMCs. This CDR3 reads CASSPLAAASTDTQYF. The DNA for the CDR3 is TGTGCCAGCAGCCCCCTAGCGGCCGCTAGCACAGATACGCAGTATTTT. Full variable domain (rest looked up from reference TRBV7-2 and TRBJ2-3): GAGVSQSPSNKVTEKGKDVELRCDPISGHTALYWYRQSLGQGLEFLIYFQGNSAPDKSGLPSDRFSAERTGGSVSTLTIQRTQQEDSAVYLCASSPLAAASTDTQYFGPGTRLTVL.